This T cell receptor (beta chain) was observed in a study of a mutant IDH1 vaccine in newly diagnosed glioma. Broader study findings: Among all patients, vaccine-induced immune responses occurred in around 95%.

Germline V gene lookup returns CDR1 SQVTM and CDR2 ANQGSEA. This CDR3 contains 14 residues. The V gene lost 6 bases and the J gene lost 0 bases, with 11 bases spanning the gap. Comments on this clone: Antigen unknown.

The method was immunoSEQ multiplex PCR; TCRdb's version includes in-frame clones alone and lacks a portion of them. The sample lists about 67,000 clones, 75% to 90% occurring once. Time point in this sample: week 11, during vaccination. Topical imiquimod was applied with each vaccine dose, which held 300 ug of mutant IDH1 20-mer peptide. The clonotype comes from a man aged 40-49 years with glioma. Sequencing used PBMCs, obtained from a glioma patient whose treatment included an IDH1 peptide vaccine. The chain couples TRBV29-1 to TRBJ2-2; perhaps TRBD1 as D (5 bases). The CDR3 DNA follows: TGCAGCGTGAGTACGACAGCGAACACCGGGGAGCTGTTTTTT. It codes for CSVSTTANTGELFF.